The rows below give T cell receptor beta chains drawn from one sample of a study of CD8+ T cells in alopecia areata. The data were produced by immunoSEQ multiplex PCR, yet TCRdb's version contains in-frame clones alone and is incomplete. The sample shows about 100,000 clones, 55% to 70% of them seen only once. The material was CD8+ T cells sorted from blood, obtained at approximately week 56, from a patient treated with tofacitinib. Receptors were obtained from a human donor with alopecia areata. The CDR3 runs from the conserved cysteine through the conserved F or W. A D gene is named only where the DNA matches it firmly. The size of a clone is reported for some rows only, either as once, few or many, or as a class for expanded clones.

cdr3_nt cdr3_aa v_call d_call cdr3_length clone_size j_call
TGTGCCAGCAGATTGGACAGGGGAATGAACACTGAAGCTTTCTTT CASRLDRGMNTEAFF TRBV6-6 TRBD1 15 - TRBJ1-1
TGTGCCAGCAGGTACAGCACAGATACGCAGTATTTT CASRYSTDTQYF TRBV13 - 12 - TRBJ2-3
TGCGCCAGCAGCCGGACGCAGGGGTACCAAGAGACCCAGTACTTC CASSRTQGYQETQYF TRBV4-1 - 15 - TRBJ2-5
TGCGCCAGCAGCTTGGACAGGCGAAACTATGGCTACACCTTC CASSLDRRNYGYTF TRBV5-1 - 14 - TRBJ1-2
TGTGCCATCCGGGAACCCTACGAGCAGTACTTC CAIREPYEQYF TRBV2 - 11 - TRBJ2-7
TGTGCCAGCATTTGGGACAGGGTCCAGGACTATGGCTACACCTTC CASIWDRVQDYGYTF TRBV6-5 TRBD1 15 few TRBJ1-2
TGTGCCAGCACAATCCCGACGAACACAGATACGCAGTATTTT CASTIPTNTDTQYF TRBV5-6 - 14 - TRBJ2-3
TGTGCCAGCAGTGAAGCTAGTACGGTACCTCTCAATGAAAAACTGTTTTTT CASSEASTVPLNEKLFF TRBV6-1 - 17 once TRBJ1-4
TGCAGCGTTGAAGCTTTAGGAGCTGATCACTCCTACGAGCAGTACTTC CSVEALGADHSYEQYF TRBV29-1 - 16 - TRBJ2-7
TGTGCCAGCAGCTTAGGGGGCCCGGACAGGGAAAACGAGCAGTACTTC CASSLGGPDRENEQYF TRBV7-8 TRBD1 16 - TRBJ2-7
TGTGCCAGCAGCCCTCCGGGAAAGGCAGAGACCCAGTACTTC CASSPPGKAETQYF TRBV27 - 14 - TRBJ2-5
TGTGCCAGCAGAAGTGAGGGGGGGGCAGTCAATGAGCAGTTCTTC CASRSEGGAVNEQFF TRBV27 - 15 few TRBJ2-1
TGTGCCACCAGCGGTAGCGGAAGCACAGATACGCAGTATTTT CATSGSGSTDTQYF TRBV15 - 14 - TRBJ2-3
TGTGCCAGCAGTGAAGCGTGGGGGCGAATGAACACTGAAGCTTTCTTT CASSEAWGRMNTEAFF TRBV2 - 16 - TRBJ1-1